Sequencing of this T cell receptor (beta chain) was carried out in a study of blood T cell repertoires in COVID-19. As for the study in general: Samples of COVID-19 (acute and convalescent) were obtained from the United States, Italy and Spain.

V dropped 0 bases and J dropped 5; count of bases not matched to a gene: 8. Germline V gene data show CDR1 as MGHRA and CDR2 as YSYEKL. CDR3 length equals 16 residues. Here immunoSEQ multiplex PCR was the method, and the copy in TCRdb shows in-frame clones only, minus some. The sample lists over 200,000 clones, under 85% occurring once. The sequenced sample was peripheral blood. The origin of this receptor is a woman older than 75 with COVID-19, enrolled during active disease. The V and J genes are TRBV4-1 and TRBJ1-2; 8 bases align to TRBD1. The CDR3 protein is CASSQDRLQGGYGYTF. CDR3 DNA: TGCGCCAGCAGCCAAGATCGTTTACAGGGGGGATATGGCTACACCTTC.